This paragraph covers one TCR beta chain sequence. The antigen is unknown. Method: immunoSEQ multiplex PCR; TCRdb's copy keeps in-frame clones and lacks some. The profile shows 110,000 or so clones, approximately 88% of them singletons. These data belong to a study of cytomegalovirus exposure and HLA in healthy donors. Whole-study context: The approximately 120 validation repertoires used the same platform as the approximately 700 first-cohort repertoires (as reported by a later analysis).

V lost 3 bases to trimming and J lost 5 bases; unmatched junction nucleotides: 8. Germline V gene data show CDR1 as SNHLY and CDR2 as FYNNEI. CDR3 length equals 15 residues. Regarding the study as a whole: The classifier, whose performance was assessed in both the original and validation cohorts, reportedly diagnosed cytomegalovirus status with high specificity and sensitivity. Cytomegalovirus association was assigned to about 150 TCR beta chains.

The chain recombines TRBV2 with TRBJ2-7, with 9 nucleotides matching TRBD2. This sequence originates from a man aged 18 to 29 in good health and CMV-seronegative. The material sequenced was PBMCs. The CDR3 loop is CASSDLLREGHEQYF. In DNA form, the CDR3 reads TGTGCCAGCAGTGATCTACTGCGGGAGGGCCACGAGCAGTACTTC.